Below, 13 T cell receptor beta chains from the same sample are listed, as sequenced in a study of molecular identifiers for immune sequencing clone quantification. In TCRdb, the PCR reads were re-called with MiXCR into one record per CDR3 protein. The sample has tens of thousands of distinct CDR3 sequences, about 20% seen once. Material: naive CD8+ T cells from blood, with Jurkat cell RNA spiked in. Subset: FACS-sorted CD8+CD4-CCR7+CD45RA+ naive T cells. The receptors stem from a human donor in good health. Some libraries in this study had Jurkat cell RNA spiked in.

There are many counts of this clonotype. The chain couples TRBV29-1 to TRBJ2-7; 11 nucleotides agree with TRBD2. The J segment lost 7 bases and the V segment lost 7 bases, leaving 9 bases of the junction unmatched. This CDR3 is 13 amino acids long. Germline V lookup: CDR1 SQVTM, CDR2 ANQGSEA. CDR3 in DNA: TGCAGCGCCGGGACTAGCGGAGGCCGGGAGCAGTACTTC. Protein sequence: CSAGTSGGREQYF.

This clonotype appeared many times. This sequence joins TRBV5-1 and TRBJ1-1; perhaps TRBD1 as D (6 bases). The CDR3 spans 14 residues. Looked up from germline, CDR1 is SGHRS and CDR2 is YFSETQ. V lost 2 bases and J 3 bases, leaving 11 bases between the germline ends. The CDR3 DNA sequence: TGCGCCAGCAGCTTTGCAGGGGCGTACACTGAAGCTTTCTTT. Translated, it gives CASSFAGAYTEAFF. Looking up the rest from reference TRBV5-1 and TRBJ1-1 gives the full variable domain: KAGVTQTPRYLIKTRGQQVTLSCSPISGHRSVSWYQQTPGQGLQFLFEYFSETQRNKGNFPGRFSGRQFSNSRSEMNVSTLELGDSALYLCASSFAGAYTEAFFGQGTRLTVV.

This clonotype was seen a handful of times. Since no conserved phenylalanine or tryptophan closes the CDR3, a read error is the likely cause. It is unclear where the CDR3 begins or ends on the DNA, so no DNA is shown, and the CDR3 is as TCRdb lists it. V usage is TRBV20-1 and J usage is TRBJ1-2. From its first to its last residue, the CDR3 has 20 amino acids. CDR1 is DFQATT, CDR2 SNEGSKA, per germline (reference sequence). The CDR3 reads CSARDYGTAHFASLTPTAKG.

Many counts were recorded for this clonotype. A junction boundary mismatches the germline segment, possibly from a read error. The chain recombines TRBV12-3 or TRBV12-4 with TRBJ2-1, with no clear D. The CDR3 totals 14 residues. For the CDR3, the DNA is TGTGCCAGCAGGTTAGCTGCCGCCTACAATGAGCAGTTCTTC. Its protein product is CASRLAAAYNEQFF.

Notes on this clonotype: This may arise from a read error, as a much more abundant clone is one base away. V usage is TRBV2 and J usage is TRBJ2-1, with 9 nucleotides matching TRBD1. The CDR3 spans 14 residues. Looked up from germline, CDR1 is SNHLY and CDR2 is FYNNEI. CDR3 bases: TGTGCCAGCAGGGGGACAGGGAGCTACAATGAGCGGTTCTTC. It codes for CASRGTGSYNERFF.

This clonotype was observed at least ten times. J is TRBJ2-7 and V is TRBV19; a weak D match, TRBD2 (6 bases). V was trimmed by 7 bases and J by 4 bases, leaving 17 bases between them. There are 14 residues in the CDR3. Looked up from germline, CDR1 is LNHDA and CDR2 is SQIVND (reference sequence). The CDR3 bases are TGTGCCAGTACGCCCGGGACTCACGAATACGAGCAGTACTTC. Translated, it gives CASTPGTHEYEQYF.

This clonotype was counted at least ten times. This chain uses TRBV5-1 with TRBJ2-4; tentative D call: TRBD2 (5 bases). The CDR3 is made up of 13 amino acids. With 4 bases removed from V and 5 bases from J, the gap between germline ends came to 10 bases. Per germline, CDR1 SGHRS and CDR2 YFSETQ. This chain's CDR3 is CASSPDLENIQYF. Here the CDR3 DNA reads TGCGCCAGCAGCCCGGACTTGGAAAACATTCAGTACTTC. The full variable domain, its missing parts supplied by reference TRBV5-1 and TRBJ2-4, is KAGVTQTPRYLIKTRGQQVTLSCSPISGHRSVSWYQQTPGQGLQFLFEYFSETQRNKGNFPGRFSGRQFSNSRSEMNVSTLELGDSALYLCASSPDLENIQYFGAGTRLSVL.

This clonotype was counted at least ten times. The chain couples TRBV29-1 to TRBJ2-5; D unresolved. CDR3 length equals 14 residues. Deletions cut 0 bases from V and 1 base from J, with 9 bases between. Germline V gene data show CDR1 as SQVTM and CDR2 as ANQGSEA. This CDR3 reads CSVEDLTVQETQYF. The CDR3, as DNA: TGCAGCGTTGAAGATCTTACAGTCCAAGAGACCCAGTACTTC.

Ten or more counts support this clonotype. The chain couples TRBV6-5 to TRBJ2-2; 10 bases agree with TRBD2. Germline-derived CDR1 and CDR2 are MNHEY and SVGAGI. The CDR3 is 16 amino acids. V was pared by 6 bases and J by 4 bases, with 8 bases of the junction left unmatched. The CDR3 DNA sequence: TGTGCCAGCAGGGGGAGCGGGGGGGTCATCACCGGGGAGCTGTTTTTT. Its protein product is CASRGSGGVITGELFF.

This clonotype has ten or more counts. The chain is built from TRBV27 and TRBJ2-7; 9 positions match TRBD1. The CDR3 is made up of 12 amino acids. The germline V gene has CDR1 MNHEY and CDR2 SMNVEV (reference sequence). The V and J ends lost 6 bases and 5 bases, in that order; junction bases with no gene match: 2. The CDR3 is CASRDRGNEQYF. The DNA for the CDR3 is TGTGCCAGCAGGGACAGGGGTAACGAGCAGTACTTC.

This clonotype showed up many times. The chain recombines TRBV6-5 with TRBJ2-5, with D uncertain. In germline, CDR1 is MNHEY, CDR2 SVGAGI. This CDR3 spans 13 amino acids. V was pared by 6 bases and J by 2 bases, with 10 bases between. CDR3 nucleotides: TGTGCCAGCAGCCTCTCCCTGCAAGAGACCCAGTACTTC. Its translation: CASSLSLQETQYF.

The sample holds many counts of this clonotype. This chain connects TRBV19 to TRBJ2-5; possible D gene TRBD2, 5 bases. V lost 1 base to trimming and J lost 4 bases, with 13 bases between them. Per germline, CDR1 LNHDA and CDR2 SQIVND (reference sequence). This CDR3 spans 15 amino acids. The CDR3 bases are TGTGCCAGTAGTATAGTCTCAGGAGGAGGAGAGACCCAGTACTTC. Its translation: CASSIVSGGGETQYF.

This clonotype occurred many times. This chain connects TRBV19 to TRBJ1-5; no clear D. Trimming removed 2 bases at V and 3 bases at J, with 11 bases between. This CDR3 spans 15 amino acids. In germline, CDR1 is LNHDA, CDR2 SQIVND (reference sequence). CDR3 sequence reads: CASSIISKPNQPQHF. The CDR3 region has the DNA TGTGCCAGTAGTATAATCTCCAAACCCAATCAGCCCCAGCATTTT.